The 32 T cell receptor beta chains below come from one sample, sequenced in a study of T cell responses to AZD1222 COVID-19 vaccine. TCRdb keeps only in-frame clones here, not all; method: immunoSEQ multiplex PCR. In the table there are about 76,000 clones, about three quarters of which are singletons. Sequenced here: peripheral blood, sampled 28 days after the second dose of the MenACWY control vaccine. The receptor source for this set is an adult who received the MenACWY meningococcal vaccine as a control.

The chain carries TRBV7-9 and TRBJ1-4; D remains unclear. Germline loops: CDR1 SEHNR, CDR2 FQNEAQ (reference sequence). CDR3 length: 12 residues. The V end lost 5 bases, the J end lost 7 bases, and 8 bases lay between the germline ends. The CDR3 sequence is CASSRGSEKLFF. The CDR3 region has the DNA TGTGCCAGCAGCCGCGGGAGTGAAAAACTGTTTTTT.

The DNA for the CDR3 is TGTGCCAGCTCACCAGGGGGGAACTATGGCTACACCTTC. Residues: CASSPGGNYGYTF. The chain has TRBV18 and TRBJ1-2, with D perhaps TRBD1 (5 bases). In germline, CDR1 is KGHSH, CDR2 LQKENI. The CDR3 totals 13 residues. Trimming stripped 2 bases from V and 2 bases from J, with 6 bases between. The whole variable domain, filled in from reference TRBV18 and TRBJ1-2, reads NAGVMQNPRHLVRRRGQEARLRCSPMKGHSHVYWYRQLPEEGLKFMVYLQKENIIDESGMPKERFSAEFPKEGPSILRIQQVVRGDSAAYFCASSPGGNYGYTFGSGTRLTVV.

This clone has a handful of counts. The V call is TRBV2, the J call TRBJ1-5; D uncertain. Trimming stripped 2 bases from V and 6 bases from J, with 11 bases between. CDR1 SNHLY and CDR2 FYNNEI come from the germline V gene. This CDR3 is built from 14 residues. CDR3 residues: CASSETQRGQPQHF. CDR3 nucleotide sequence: TGTGCCAGCAGTGAAACACAGCGAGGTCAGCCCCAGCATTTT.

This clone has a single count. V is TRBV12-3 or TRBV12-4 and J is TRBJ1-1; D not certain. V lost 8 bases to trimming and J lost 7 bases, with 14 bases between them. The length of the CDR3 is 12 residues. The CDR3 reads CASAPFRDEAFF. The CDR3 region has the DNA TGTGCCAGCGCCCCCTTCCGAGATGAAGCTTTCTTT.

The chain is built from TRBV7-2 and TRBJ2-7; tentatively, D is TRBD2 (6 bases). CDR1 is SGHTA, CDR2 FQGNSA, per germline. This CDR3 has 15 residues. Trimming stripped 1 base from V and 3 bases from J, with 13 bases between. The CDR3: CASSLVGGMGYEQYF. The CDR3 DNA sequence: TGTGCCAGCAGCTTAGTGGGCGGGATGGGCTACGAGCAGTACTTC.

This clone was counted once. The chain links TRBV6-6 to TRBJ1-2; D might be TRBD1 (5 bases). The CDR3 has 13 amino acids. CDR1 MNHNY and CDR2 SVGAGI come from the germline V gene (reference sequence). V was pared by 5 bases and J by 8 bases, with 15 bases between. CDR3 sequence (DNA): TGTGCCAGCAGTCCCCCTAGCAGGGAAGGCTACACCTTC. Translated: CASSPPSREGYTF.

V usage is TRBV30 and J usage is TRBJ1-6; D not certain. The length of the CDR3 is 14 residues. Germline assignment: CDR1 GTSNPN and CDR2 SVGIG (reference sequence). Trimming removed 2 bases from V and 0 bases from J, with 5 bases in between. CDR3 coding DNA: TGTGCCTGGAGTAGTAGCTCCTATAATTCACCCCTCCACTTT. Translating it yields CAWSSSSYNSPLHF.

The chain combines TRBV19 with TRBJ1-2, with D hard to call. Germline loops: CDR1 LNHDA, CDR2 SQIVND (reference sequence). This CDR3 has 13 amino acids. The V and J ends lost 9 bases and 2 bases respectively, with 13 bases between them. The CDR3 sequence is CASQMDRNYGYTF. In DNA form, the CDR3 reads TGTGCCAGCCAGATGGACCGAAACTATGGCTACACCTTC.

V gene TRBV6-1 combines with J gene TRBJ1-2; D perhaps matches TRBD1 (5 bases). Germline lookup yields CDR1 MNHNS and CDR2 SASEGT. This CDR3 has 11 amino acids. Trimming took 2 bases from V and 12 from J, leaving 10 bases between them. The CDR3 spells CASSELGRDTF. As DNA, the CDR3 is TGTGCCAGCAGTGAATTGGGACGAGACACCTTC.

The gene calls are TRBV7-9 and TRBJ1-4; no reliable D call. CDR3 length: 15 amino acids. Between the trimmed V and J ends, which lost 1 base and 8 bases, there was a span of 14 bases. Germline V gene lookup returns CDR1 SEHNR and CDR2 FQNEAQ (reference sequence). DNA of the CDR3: TGTGCCAGCAGCTTAGTTTTGAGACGAGAGGAAAAACTGTTTTTT. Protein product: CASSLVLRREEKLFF.

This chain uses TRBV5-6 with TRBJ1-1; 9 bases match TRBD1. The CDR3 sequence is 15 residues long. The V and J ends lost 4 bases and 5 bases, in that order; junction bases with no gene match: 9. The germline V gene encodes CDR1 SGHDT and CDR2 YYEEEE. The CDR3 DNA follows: TGTGCCAGCAGCCCGAACAGGGGGCCTGGGACTGAAGCTTTCTTT. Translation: CASSPNRGPGTEAFF. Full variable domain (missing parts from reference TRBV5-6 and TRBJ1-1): DAGVTQSPTHLIKTRGQQVTLRCSPKSGHDTVSWYQQALGQGPQFIFQYYEEEERQRGNFPDRFSGHQFPNYSSELNVNALLLGDSALYLCASSPNRGPGTEAFFGQGTRLTVV.

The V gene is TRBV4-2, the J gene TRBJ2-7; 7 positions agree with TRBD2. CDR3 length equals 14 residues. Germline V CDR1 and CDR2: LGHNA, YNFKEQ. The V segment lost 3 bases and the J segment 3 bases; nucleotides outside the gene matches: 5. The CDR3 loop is CASSQTSRSYEQYF. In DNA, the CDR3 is TGTGCCAGCAGCCAGACTAGCCGGAGCTACGAGCAGTACTTC.

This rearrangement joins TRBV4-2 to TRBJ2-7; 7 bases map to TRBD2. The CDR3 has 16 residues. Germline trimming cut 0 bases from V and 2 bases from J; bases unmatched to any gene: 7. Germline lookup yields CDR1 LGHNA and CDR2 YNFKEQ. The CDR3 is CASSQEGTTTTYEQYF. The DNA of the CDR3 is TGTGCCAGCAGCCAAGAGGGGACTACCACCACCTACGAGCAGTACTTC.

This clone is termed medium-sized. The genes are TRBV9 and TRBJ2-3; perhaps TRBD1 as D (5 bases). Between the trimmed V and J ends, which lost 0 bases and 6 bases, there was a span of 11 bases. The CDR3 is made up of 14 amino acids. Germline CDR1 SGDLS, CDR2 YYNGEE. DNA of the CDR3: TGTGCCAGCAGCGTAGGGGGCTATGGGGATACGCAGTATTTT. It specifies CASSVGGYGDTQYF.

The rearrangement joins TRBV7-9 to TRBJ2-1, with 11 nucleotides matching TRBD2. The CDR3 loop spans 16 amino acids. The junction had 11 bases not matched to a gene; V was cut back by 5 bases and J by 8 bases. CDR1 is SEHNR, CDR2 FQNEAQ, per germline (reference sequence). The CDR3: CASSTSGLAAKDEQFF. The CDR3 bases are TGTGCCAGCAGCACCTCGGGACTAGCGGCGAAAGATGAGCAGTTCTTC. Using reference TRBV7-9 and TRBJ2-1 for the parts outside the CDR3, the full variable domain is DTGVSQNPRHKITKRGQNVTFRCDPISEHNRLYWYRQTLGQGPEFLTYFQNEAQLEKSRLLSDRFSAERPKGSFSTLEIQRTEQGDSAMYLCASSTSGLAAKDEQFFGPGTRLTVL.

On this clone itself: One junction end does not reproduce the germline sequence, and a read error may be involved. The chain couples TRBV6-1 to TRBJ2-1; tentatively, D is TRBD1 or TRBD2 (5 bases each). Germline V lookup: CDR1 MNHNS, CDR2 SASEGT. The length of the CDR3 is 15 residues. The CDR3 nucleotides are TGTGCCAGCAGGGAAGATGGGGGAGTGTACAATGAGCAGTTCTTC. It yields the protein CASREDGGVYNEQFF.

CDR3 DNA: TGTGCCAGCAGCCTTGACACGCAGGGGAAACTGTTTTTT. Encoded protein: CASSLDTQGKLFF. The chain joins TRBV5-4 to TRBJ1-4; weak D call: TRBD1 (6 bases). The germline V gene has CDR1 SGHNT and CDR2 YYREEE (reference sequence). Trimming pared 4 bases from V and 11 bases from J, leaving 15 bases between. This CDR3 has 13 amino acids.

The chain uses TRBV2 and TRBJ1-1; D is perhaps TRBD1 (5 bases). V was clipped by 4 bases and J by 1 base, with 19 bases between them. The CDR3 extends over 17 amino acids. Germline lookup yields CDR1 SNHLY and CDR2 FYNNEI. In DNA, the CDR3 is TGTGCCAGCAGTGGACCAATATGGGACTCCGGGAACACTGAAGCTTTCTTT. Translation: CASSGPIWDSGNTEAFF.

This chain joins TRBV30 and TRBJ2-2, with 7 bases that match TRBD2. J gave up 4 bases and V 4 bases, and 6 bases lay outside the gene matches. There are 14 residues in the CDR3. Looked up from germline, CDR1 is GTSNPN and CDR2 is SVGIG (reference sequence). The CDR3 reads CAWKVGGITGELFF. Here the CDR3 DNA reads TGTGCCTGGAAGGTGGGAGGGATCACCGGGGAGCTGTTTTTT.

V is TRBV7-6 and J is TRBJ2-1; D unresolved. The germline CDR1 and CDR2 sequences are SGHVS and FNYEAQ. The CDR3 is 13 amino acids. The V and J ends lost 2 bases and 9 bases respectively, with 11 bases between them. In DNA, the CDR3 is TGTGCCAGCAGCTTAACGGTGGCCAGTGAGCAGTTCTTC. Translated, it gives CASSLTVASEQFF.

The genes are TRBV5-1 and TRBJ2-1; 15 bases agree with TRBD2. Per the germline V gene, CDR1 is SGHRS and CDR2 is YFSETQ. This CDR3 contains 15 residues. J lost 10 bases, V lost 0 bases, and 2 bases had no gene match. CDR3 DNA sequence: TGCGCCAGCAGCTTGGATGGGACTAGCGGGAGGGAGCAGTTCTTC. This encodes CASSLDGTSGREQFF.

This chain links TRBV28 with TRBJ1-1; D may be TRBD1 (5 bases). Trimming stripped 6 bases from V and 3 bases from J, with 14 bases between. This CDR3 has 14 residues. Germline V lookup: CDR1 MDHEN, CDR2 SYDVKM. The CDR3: CASRYRRLDTEAFF. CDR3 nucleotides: TGTGCCAGCAGGTACAGGCGCCTGGACACTGAAGCTTTCTTT.

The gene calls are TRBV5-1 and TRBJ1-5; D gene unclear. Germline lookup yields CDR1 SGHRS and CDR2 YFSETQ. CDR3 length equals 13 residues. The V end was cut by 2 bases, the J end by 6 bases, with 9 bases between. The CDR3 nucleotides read TGCGCCAGCAGCTTTGATGGGTTTCAGCCCCAGCATTTT. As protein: CASSFDGFQPQHF.

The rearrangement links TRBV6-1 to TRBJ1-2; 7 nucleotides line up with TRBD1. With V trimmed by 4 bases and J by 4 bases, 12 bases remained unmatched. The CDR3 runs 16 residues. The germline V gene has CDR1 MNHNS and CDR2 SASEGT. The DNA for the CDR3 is TGTGCCAGCAGTGTGGCGGGACAGAGAGGTCTCTATGGCTACACCTTC. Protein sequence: CASSVAGQRGLYGYTF.

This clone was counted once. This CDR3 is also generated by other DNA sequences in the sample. CDR3 nucleotide sequence: TGTGCCAGCAGTGAAGGGGGCAGTTCCTATAATTCACCCCTCCACTTT. Encoded protein: CASSEGGSSYNSPLHF. The rearrangement joins TRBV6-1 to TRBJ1-6; perhaps TRBD1 as D (5 bases). Germline V gives CDR1 MNHNS, CDR2 SASEGT. Trimming cost V 1 base and J 1 base, with 8 bases left between them. The CDR3 is 16 amino acids.

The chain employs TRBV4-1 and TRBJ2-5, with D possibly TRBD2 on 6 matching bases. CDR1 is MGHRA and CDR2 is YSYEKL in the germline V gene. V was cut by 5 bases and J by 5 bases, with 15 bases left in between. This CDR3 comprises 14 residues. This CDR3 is CASSSGLTGETQYF. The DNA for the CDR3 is TGCGCCAGCAGCTCGGGACTTACGGGGGAGACCCAGTACTTC.

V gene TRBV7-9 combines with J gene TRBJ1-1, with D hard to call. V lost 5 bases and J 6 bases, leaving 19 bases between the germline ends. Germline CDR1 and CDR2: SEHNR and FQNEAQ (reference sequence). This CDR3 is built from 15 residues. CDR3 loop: CASSHPRVGPAEAFF. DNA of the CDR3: TGTGCCAGCAGCCACCCACGCGTGGGTCCCGCTGAAGCTTTCTTT. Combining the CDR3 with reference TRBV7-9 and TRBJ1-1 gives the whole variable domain DTGVSQNPRHKITKRGQNVTFRCDPISEHNRLYWYRQTLGQGPEFLTYFQNEAQLEKSRLLSDRFSAERPKGSFSTLEIQRTEQGDSAMYLCASSHPRVGPAEAFFGQGTRLTVV.

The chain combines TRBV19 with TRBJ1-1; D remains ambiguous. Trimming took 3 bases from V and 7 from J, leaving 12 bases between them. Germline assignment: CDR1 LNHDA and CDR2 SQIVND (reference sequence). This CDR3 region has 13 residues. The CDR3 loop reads CASSMRVRVEAFF. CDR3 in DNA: TGTGCCAGTAGTATGCGTGTCCGGGTTGAAGCTTTCTTT.

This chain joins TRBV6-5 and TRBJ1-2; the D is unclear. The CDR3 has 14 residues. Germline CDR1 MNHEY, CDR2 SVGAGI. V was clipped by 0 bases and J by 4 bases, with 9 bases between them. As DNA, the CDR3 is TGTGCCAGCAGTTACTCGAAGTCCATCTATGGCTACACCTTC. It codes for CASSYSKSIYGYTF.

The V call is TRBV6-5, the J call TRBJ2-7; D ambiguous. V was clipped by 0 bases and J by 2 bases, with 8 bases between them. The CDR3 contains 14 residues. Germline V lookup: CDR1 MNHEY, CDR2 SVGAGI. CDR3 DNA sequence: TGTGCCAGCAGTTACTCGATACAGCCCTACGAGCAGTACTTC. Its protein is CASSYSIQPYEQYF.

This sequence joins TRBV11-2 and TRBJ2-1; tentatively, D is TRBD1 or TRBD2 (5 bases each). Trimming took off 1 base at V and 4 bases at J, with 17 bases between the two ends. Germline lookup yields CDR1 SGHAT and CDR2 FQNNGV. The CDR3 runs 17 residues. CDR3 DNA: TGTGCCAGCAGCTTAGGGGACGGCCGAGACCCTTACAATGAGCAGTTCTTC. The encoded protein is CASSLGDGRDPYNEQFF.

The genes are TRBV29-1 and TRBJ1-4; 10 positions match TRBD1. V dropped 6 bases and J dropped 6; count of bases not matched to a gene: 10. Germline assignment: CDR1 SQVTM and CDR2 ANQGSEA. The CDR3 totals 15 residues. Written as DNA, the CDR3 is TGCAGCGTGACAGGGGGCGGTGGGGAGGATGAAAAACTGTTTTTT. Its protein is CSVTGGGGEDEKLFF.